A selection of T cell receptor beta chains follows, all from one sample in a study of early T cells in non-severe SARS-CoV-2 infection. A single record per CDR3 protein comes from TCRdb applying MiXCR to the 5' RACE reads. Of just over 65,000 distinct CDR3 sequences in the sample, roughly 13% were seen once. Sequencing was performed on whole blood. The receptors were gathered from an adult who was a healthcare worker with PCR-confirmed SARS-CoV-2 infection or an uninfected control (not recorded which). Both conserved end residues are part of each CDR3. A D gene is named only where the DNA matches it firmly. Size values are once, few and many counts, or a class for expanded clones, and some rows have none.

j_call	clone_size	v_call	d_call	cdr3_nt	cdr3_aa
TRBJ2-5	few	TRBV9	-	TGTGCCAGCAGCGTAGAGGGCCAGGGGTGGCAAGAGACCCAGTACTTC	CASSVEGQGWQETQYF
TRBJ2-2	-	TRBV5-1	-	TGCGCCAGCAGCTTGGACCCACAGGTTCCCACCGGGGAGCTGTTTTTT	CASSLDPQVPTGELFF
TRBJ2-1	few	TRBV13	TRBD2	TGTGCCAGCAGCCGTAGACTAGCGGGCAGCTCCTACAATGAGCAGTTCTTC	CASSRRLAGSSYNEQFF
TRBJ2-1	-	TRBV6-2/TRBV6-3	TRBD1	TGTGCCAGCAGCAACACGGGACAGAGTTTTGATGAGCAGTTCTTC	CASSNTGQSFDEQFF
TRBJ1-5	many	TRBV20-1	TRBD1	TGCAGTGGACAGGGGGCGGTCAATCAGCCCCAGCATTTT	CSGQGAVNQPQHF
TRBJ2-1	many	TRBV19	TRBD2	TGTGCCAGTAGTATAGATACCGGGACTAGCGGGAGGGCCGGCACCAATGAGCAGTTCTTC	CASSIDTGTSGRAGTNEQFF
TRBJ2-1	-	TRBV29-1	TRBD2	TGCAGCGTTGAGGGCCTAGCGGATGAGCAGTTCTTC	CSVEGLADEQFF
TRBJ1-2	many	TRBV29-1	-	TGCAGCGTTGGATGGTCGGATGGCTACACCTTC	CSVGWSDGYTF
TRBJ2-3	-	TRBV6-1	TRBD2	TGTGCCAGCAGTGAAGTTCCTAGACTAGCGGGAGGGTTTTTAGCAGATACGCAGTATTTT	CASSEVPRLAGGFLADTQYF
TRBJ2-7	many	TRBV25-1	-	TGTGCCAGCTCTGCGCCAGGGGAAAACTACGAGCAGTACTTC	CASSAPGENYEQYF
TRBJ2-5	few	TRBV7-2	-	TGTGCCAGCAGCCGGATCCAGGAAGATTACTTC	CASSRIQEDYF
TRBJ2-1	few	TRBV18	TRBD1	TGTGCCAGCTCACCACCGATACAGGGGGCTAACAATGAGCAGTTCTTC	CASSPPIQGANNEQFF
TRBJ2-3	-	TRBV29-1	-	TGCAGCGTTGAAGGGGAATTGGATACGCAGTATTTT	CSVEGELDTQYF
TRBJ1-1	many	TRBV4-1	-	TGCGCCAGCAGCCAAGATTGGGGGGGGCAGGCTTTCTTT	CASSQDWGGQAFF
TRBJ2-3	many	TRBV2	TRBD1	TGTGCCAGCAGGGCGGACAGGCCTAGCACAGATACGCAGTATTTT	CASRADRPSTDTQYF
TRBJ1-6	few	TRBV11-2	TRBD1	TGTGCCAGCAGCTTAGCCCGGGACAGTAATTCACCCCTCCACTTT	CASSLARDSNSPLHF
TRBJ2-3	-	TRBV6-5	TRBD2	TGTGCCAGCAAGAACGGGAGGTCGGGCACAGATACGCAGTATTTT	CASKNGRSGTDTQYF
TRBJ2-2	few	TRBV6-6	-	TGTGCCAGCAGTTACGGGGGGAACACCGGGGAGCTGTTTTTT	CASSYGGNTGELFF
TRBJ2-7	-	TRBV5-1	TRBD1	TGCGCCAGCAGCCAGGGACAGGGACCCTACGAGCAGTACTTC	CASSQGQGPYEQYF
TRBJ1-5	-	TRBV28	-	TGTGCCAGCAACTACGACAGGTTCAATCAGCCCCAGCATTTT	CASNYDRFNQPQHF
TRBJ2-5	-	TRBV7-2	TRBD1	TGTGCCAGCAGCTTAGCGGGGACAGGACGTGGCCAAGAGACCCAGTACTTC	CASSLAGTGRGQETQYF
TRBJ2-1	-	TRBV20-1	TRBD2	TGCAGTGCTTTAAGCGGGAGGGCTTGGACCAATGAGCAGTTCTTC	CSALSGRAWTNEQFF
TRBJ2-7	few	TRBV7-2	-	TGTGCCAGCAGCCCGGAGATAGGCTACGAGCAGTACTTC	CASSPEIGYEQYF
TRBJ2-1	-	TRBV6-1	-	TGTGCCAGCTGTTCTCTCTGGGGTAGCTCCTACAATGAGCAGTTCTTC	CASCSLWGSSYNEQFF
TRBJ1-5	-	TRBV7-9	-	TGTGCCAGCAGCTTTTCAGGGGATCAGCCCCAGCATTTT	CASSFSGDQPQHF
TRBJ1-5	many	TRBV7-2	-	TGTGCCAGCAGCTTGGGCCTTAATCAGCCCCAGCATTTT	CASSLGLNQPQHF
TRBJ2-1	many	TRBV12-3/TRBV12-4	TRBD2	TGTGCCAGCAGTTCTACCGGGACTAGCGGGATCTACAATGAGCAGTTCTTC	CASSSTGTSGIYNEQFF
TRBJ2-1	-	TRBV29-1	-	TGCAGCGTTGGAAGACAGGGAGGTGAGCAGTTCTTC	CSVGRQGGEQFF
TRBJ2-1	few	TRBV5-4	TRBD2	TGTGCCAGCAGCCTCCCTAGCGGAGACAATGAGCAGTTCTTC	CASSLPSGDNEQFF
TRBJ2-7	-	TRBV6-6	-	TGTGCCAGCAGTGCCCCAAGCGAGCAGTACTTC	CASSAPSEQYF
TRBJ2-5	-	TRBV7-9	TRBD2	TGTGCCAGCAGCTCCCGGGCTTCGACTAGCCGTAGTGCGCAGTACTTC	CASSSRASTSRSAQYF
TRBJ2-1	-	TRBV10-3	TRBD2	TGTGCCATCAGTGAGGAGGGACTAGCGGGAGGTAGTGAGCAGTTCTTC	CAISEEGLAGGSEQFF
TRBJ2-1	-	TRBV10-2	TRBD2	TGCGCCAGCAGTGACAGGGCGGGAGGTTACAATGAGCAGTTCTTC	CASSDRAGGYNEQFF
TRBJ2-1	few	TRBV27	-	TGTGCCAGCAGTAACCGGGGCCGTATTGAGCAGTTCTTC	CASSNRGRIEQFF
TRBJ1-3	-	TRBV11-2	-	TGTGCCAGCAGCTCTCAGGGCAGGGGAAACACCATATATTTT	CASSSQGRGNTIYF
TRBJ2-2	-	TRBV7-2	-	TGTGCCAGCAGCCAACTGAGGGGGAGAAGTACCGGGGAGCTGTTTTTT	CASSQLRGRSTGELFF
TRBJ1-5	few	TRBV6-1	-	TGTGCCAGCGAGGTTCTAGGGATTTACAAATCCAGCAATCAGCCCCAGCATTTT	CASEVLGIYKSSNQPQHF
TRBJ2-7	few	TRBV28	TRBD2	TGTGCCAGCAGTTTAATGGCTAGCGGGTCGTACTTC	CASSLMASGSYF
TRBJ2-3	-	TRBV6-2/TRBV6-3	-	TGTGCCAGCAGCGCAAGTTCATGGGATACGCAGTATTTT	CASSASSWDTQYF
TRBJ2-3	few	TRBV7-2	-	TGTGCCAGCAGCTTAGTCGTCAGCGGGACAGATACGCAGTATTTT	CASSLVVSGTDTQYF
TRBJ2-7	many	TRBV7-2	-	TGTGCCAGCAGCTTAGATTACAGGGTCAGCGAGCAGTACTTC	CASSLDYRVSEQYF
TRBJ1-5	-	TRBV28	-	TGTGCCAGCACCCCTGGGGGTTCCCTCAATCAGCCCCAGCATTTT	CASTPGGSLNQPQHF
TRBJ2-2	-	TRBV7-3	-	TGTGCCAGCAGCACACAGGGCGACACCGGGGAGCTGTTTTTT	CASSTQGDTGELFF
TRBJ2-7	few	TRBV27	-	TGTGCCAGCAGTTGGACCGGGCCACAATACGAGCAGTACTTC	CASSWTGPQYEQYF
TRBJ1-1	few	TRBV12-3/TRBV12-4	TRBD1	TGTGCCAGCGGGGACAGACCTATGAACACTGAAGCTTTCTTT	CASGDRPMNTEAFF
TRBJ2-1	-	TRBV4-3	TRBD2	TGCGCCAGCAGCCAGGGGACTAGATGGGGGTACACCCGAGGTGAGCAGTTCTTC	CASSQGTRWGYTRGEQFF
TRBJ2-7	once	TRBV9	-	TGTGCCAGCAGCGTGAGAGGGGACACCCTGCGGGAGCAGTACTTC	CASSVRGDTLREQYF
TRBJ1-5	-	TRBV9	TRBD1	TGTGCCAGCAGCCCGGGGGACAGTCCTCCCCAGCATTTT	CASSPGDSPPQHF
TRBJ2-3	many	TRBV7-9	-	TGTGCCAGCAGCTTTGGGGGAGTCAGCACAGATACGCAGTATTTT	CASSFGGVSTDTQYF
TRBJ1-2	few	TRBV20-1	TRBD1	TGCAGGAGGAAACAGGGGGATGGCTACACCTTC	CRRKQGDGYTF
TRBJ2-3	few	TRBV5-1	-	TGCGCCAGCAGCTTGGAGCGGACCGGGGTGGATACGCAGTATTTT	CASSLERTGVDTQYF
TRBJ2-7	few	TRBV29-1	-	TGCAGCGTTGCCCAGCCGGGGGCCTTCTACGAGCAGTACTTC	CSVAQPGAFYEQYF